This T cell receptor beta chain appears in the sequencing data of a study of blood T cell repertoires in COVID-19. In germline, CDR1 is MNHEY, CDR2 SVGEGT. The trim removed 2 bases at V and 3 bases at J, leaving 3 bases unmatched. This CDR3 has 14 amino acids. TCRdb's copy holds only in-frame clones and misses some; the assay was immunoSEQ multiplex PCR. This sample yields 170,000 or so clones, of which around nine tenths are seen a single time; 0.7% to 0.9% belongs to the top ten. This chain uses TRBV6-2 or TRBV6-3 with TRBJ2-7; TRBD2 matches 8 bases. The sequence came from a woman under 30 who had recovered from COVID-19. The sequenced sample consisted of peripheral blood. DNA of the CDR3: TGTGCCAGCAGTTACGGGAGCGGGAGCTACGAGCAGTACGTC. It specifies CASSYGSGSYEQYV.